This TCR beta chain was identified in a study of T cells expressing NK-cell markers. Study as a whole: One of the eight sequenced donors was seronegative, whereas the other seven were HCMV-seropositive.

TCR beta cDNA was generated via 5'RACE template switching incorporating UMIs. TCRdb reprocessed the 5' RACE reads and reports one entry per CDR3 protein, with no DNA. Its clone listing holds some 460,000 distinct CDR3 sequences. CDR1 MDHEN and CDR2 SYDVKM come from the germline V gene. CDR3 length: 15 amino acids. Source material: blood T cells: a sorted CD56 or NKG2C T cell subset, CD4+ or CD8+ T cells, or bulk PBMC T cells (not recorded which). The source of this sequence is a woman aged 45-65 years in good health. The chain carries TRBV28 and TRBJ2-3; absent DNA, TCRdb's TRBD1 call cannot be checked. Here the CDR3 reads CASSLGGGGTDTQYF.